This T cell receptor (beta chain) was sequenced for a study of T cell responses to AZD1222 COVID-19 vaccine. Repertoires were generated with immunoSEQ multiplex PCR, while TCRdb's copy carries only in-frame clones and drops some. The sample has roughly 81,000 clones; about 90% are singletons. The sequence was collected from an adult in good health. The source material was peripheral blood, sampled on day 0 of AZD1222 vaccination.

The chain's CDR3 is CASSLRGQGHENTEAFF. The CDR3 DNA sequence: TGCGCCAGCAGCTTGCGAGGACAGGGTCACGAGAACACTGAAGCTTTCTTT. This sequence joins TRBV5-1 and TRBJ1-1; 8 bases match TRBD1. CDR1 is SGHRS and CDR2 is YFSETQ in the germline V gene. The CDR3 consists of 17 residues. J gave up 1 base and V 1 base, and 9 bases lay outside the gene matches.